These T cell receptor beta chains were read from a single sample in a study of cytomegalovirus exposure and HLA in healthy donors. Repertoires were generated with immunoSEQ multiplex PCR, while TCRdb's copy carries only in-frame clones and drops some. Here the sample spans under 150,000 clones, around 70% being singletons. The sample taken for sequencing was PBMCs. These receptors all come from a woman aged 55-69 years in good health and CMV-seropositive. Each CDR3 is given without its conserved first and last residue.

CDR3: ASSQGAGFTYEQY
J: TRBJ2-7
V: TRBV14

CDR3: AISASSRSEQY
J: TRBJ2-7
V: TRBV10-3

CDR3: ASSLEDLGDLGYT
J: TRBJ1-2
V: TRBV7-9

CDR3: ASSILAGGDYEQY
J: TRBJ2-7
V: TRBV5-1

CDR3: ASSLNAYNEQF
J: TRBJ2-1
V: TRBV27

CDR3: ASSSRDRAGSYGYT
J: TRBJ1-2
V: TRBV5-4

CDR3: ASVQGRLARKVNEQF
J: TRBJ2-1
V: TRBV28

CDR3: ASSQVIRKGRNYTEAF
J: TRBJ1-1
V: TRBV4-1

CDR3: ASSFSQGAGQPQH
J: TRBJ1-5
V: TRBV27

CDR3: ASSDRDRGTEAF
J: TRBJ1-1
V: TRBV19

CDR3: ASSDGGKGDTQY
J: TRBJ2-3
V: TRBV6-4

CDR3: ASRQIRSSGTEAF
J: TRBJ1-1
V: TRBV19

CDR3: ASSLRDYSNEQF
J: TRBJ2-1
V: TRBV18

CDR3: ASSLMGASGYT
J: TRBJ1-2
V: TRBV7-6

CDR3: ASSVEGNQGASYGYT
J: TRBJ1-2
V: TRBV9

CDR3: ASSVGDRPYEQY
J: TRBJ2-7
V: TRBV9

CDR3: ASSLHEGNYGYT
J: TRBJ1-2
V: TRBV9

CDR3: ASSYSVGRDSGELF
J: TRBJ2-2
V: TRBV6-5

CDR3: ASSTGQGAVEQY
J: TRBJ2-7
V: TRBV27

CDR3: ASSPERGGEKLF
J: TRBJ1-4
V: TRBV16

CDR3: ATRNSGNTIY
J: TRBJ1-3
V: TRBV10-3

CDR3: ASSLNRVGHNGYT
J: TRBJ1-2
V: TRBV18

CDR3: ASSQVSSVVTDTQY
J: TRBJ2-3
V: TRBV14

CDR3: ASSEALLGSGEKLF
J: TRBJ1-4
V: TRBV6-1

CDR3: ASSDHVYNRGLNTGELF
J: TRBJ2-2
V: TRBV9

CDR3: AISGGAGGNQPQH
J: TRBJ1-5
V: TRBV10-3

CDR3: ASTAAVGPYNEQF
J: TRBJ2-1
V: TRBV10-1

CDR3: ASRGGPYGYT
J: TRBJ1-2
V: TRBV7-8

CDR3: ASSDGSGDSYEQY
J: TRBJ2-7
V: TRBV6-1

CDR3: SAGTGNGYT
J: TRBJ1-2
V: TRBV20-1

CDR3: ASSLKGGVTQPQH
J: TRBJ1-5
V: TRBV5-6

CDR3: ASSLVGSAERGEQY
J: TRBJ2-7
V: TRBV5-1

CDR3: ASSQDPRLNRQPQH
J: TRBJ1-5
V: TRBV4-1

CDR3: ASSFLTGGYNTEAF
J: TRBJ1-1
V: TRBV11-2

CDR3: ASAAGSSYNEQF
J: TRBJ2-1
V: TRBV10-2

CDR3: ASSLEGLAGGDTQY
J: TRBJ2-3
V: TRBV5-1

CDR3: ASGSRTSGGATDTQY
J: TRBJ2-3
V: TRBV12-5

CDR3: ASSSSWGGLYEQY
J: TRBJ2-7
V: TRBV11-2

CDR3: ASSSTAAGKLEQY
J: TRBJ2-7
V: TRBV6-1

CDR3: ASSAGNFYGEKLF
J: TRBJ1-4
V: TRBV7-9

CDR3: AISPGTGAAGELF
J: TRBJ2-2
V: TRBV10-3

CDR3: ASSLGDYHTDTQY
J: TRBJ2-3
V: TRBV7-3